The 14 T cell receptor beta chains below come from one sample, sequenced in a study of T cell clones after liver transplantation. Profiled with immunoSEQ multiplex PCR; TCRdb holds only in-frame clones, not every one. The sample shows tens of thousands of clones, approximately 87% of them seen only once. The sample was CD4+ T cells from blood, taken at the 22-month timepoint. These receptors all stem from a human patient who received a liver transplant. Part of the T cells may come from the graft donor.

In DNA, the CDR3 is TGTGCCAGCACCCAGACTAGCGGGAGAGATACGCAGTATTTT. It specifies CASTQTSGRDTQYF. The chain links TRBV9 to TRBJ2-3; 12 nucleotides agree with TRBD2. Per germline, CDR1 SGDLS and CDR2 YYNGEE. This CDR3 spans 14 amino acids. V was clipped by 6 bases and J by 5 bases; unmatched bases: 4.

The J gene is TRBJ2-4, the V gene TRBV13, with D unresolved. Germline assignment: CDR1 PRHDT and CDR2 FYEKMQ (reference sequence). The CDR3 length is 16 residues. V lost 3 bases, J lost 0 bases, and 12 bases lay in between. The CDR3 protein is CASSLGETRAKNIQYF. CDR3 sequence (DNA): TGTGCCAGCAGCTTGGGCGAAACCCGAGCCAAAAACATTCAGTACTTC.

The chain uses TRBV7-3 and TRBJ1-2; 9 nucleotides align to TRBD1. The V gene end was trimmed by 0 bases and the J gene end by 8 bases; junction bases not matched to a gene: 7. This CDR3 region has 15 residues. Germline V gene data show CDR1 as SGHTA and CDR2 as FQGTGA. CDR3: CASSLTRDREGGYTF. CDR3 DNA sequence: TGTGCCAGCAGCTTAACCCGGGACAGGGAAGGCGGCTACACCTTC.

The V gene is TRBV18, the J gene TRBJ1-4, with TRBD1 matching over 8 bases. Germline trimming cut 2 bases from V and 8 bases from J; bases unmatched to any gene: 10. The CDR3 has 16 residues. Germline loops: CDR1 KGHSH, CDR2 LQKENI. The CDR3 nucleotides read TGTGCCAGCTCACCATCGAATAAAGGACAGGGAGAAAAACTGTTTTTT. It yields the protein CASSPSNKGQGEKLFF. Full variable domain (missing parts from reference TRBV18 and TRBJ1-4): NAGVMQNPRHLVRRRGQEARLRCSPMKGHSHVYWYRQLPEEGLKFMVYLQKENIIDESGMPKERFSAEFPKEGPSILRIQQVVRGDSAAYFCASSPSNKGQGEKLFFGSGTQLSVL.

This chain joins TRBV28 and TRBJ1-5, with no clear D. Germline V gives CDR1 MDHEN, CDR2 SYDVKM. This CDR3 comprises 15 residues. The V end lost 5 bases, the J end lost 4 bases, and 15 bases lay between the germline ends. The CDR3, as DNA: TGTGCCAGCAGTCAAATAAAGGGAGAAAATCAGCCCCAGCATTTT. This codes for CASSQIKGENQPQHF.

The J gene is TRBJ2-7, the V gene TRBV9, with TRBD1 identical over 9 bases. Germline assignment: CDR1 SGDLS and CDR2 YYNGEE. J lost 5 bases, V lost 4 bases, and 10 bases had no gene match. This CDR3 is built from 15 residues. The CDR3 sequence is CASSTPIQGADEQYF. The CDR3 region has the DNA TGTGCCAGCAGCACCCCAATACAGGGGGCCGACGAGCAGTACTTC.

The chain recombines TRBV18 with TRBJ2-3; 8 bases are a match to TRBD1. The ends lost 2 bases at V and 1 base at J; junction bases unmatched: 5. This CDR3 contains 16 residues. In germline, CDR1 is KGHSH, CDR2 LQKENI. The CDR3 region is CASSPSGTGRTDTQYF. The CDR3 nucleotides read TGTGCCAGCTCACCATCCGGGACAGGACGCACAGATACGCAGTATTTT.

This clone was detected only once. The rearrangement links TRBV2 to TRBJ2-1, with 11 bases identical to TRBD2. From germline, CDR1 is SNHLY and CDR2 FYNNEI. J gave up 8 bases and V 6 bases, and 9 bases lay outside the gene matches. The CDR3 sequence is 15 residues long. The CDR3 region is CASSIAGGFSYEQFF. The CDR3, as DNA: TGTGCCAGCAGCATAGCGGGGGGGTTTAGTTATGAGCAGTTCTTC. Filled out from reference TRBV2 and TRBJ2-1, the complete variable domain reads EPEVTQTPSHQVTQMGQEVILRCVPISNHLYFYWYRQILGQKVEFLVSFYNNEISEKSEIFDDQFSVERPDGSNFTLKIRSTKLEDSAMYFCASSIAGGFSYEQFFGPGTRLTVL.

The chain employs TRBV18 and TRBJ1-2, with no clear D. This CDR3 comprises 14 residues. Germline V gene sequence: CDR1 KGHSH, CDR2 LQKENI. Trimming took off 2 bases at V and 4 bases at J, with 11 bases between the two ends. The CDR3 sequence is CASSPEVRFYGYTF. Here the CDR3 DNA reads TGTGCCAGCTCACCAGAGGTCAGATTCTATGGCTACACCTTC.

The gene calls are TRBV4-3 and TRBJ2-1, with TRBD2 matching 10 bases. CDR1 is LGHNA, CDR2 YSLEER, per germline. V lost 0 bases and J lost 15; bases outside the gene matches: 11. CDR3 length: 15 amino acids. The CDR3 is CASSQDHASGRVPFF. The CDR3 DNA follows: TGCGCCAGCAGCCAAGATCACGCTAGCGGGAGAGTTCCGTTCTTC.

This chain connects TRBV6-5 to TRBJ2-1; 9 bases fit TRBD2. Germline CDR1 MNHEY, CDR2 SVGAGI. Trimming cost V 4 bases and J 4 bases; bases outside gene matches: 8. The CDR3 covers 16 residues. This CDR3 reads CASSSSGIGSYNEQFF. CDR3 in DNA: TGTGCCAGCAGTTCTAGCGGGATAGGCTCTTACAATGAGCAGTTCTTC.

The rearrangement joins TRBV30 to TRBJ2-1; D not resolved. Deletions cut 2 bases from V and 2 bases from J, with 13 bases between. The CDR3 is made up of 15 amino acids. Germline V gene lookup returns CDR1 GTSNPN and CDR2 SVGIG (reference sequence). CDR3 in amino acids: CAWSFGRTTYNEQFF. The CDR3 DNA reads TGTGCCTGGAGTTTTGGAAGGACGACCTACAATGAGCAGTTCTTC.

The chain uses TRBV4-1 and TRBJ2-7; D tentatively reads TRBD1 or TRBD2 (5 bases each). This CDR3 region has 16 residues. Germline CDR1 and CDR2: MGHRA and YSYEKL. V was trimmed by 1 base and J by 2 bases, leaving 15 bases between them. Here the CDR3 reads CASSQGTGTQTYEQYF. The CDR3 DNA reads as TGCGCCAGCAGCCAAGGGACCGGGACCCAAACCTACGAGCAGTACTTC.

This clone appeared a few times. The chain has TRBV5-6 and TRBJ2-7, with D tentatively TRBD2 (5 bases). Germline CDR1 and CDR2: SGHDT and YYEEEE. There are 14 residues in the CDR3. The V end lost 4 bases, the J end lost 4 bases, and 15 bases lay between the germline ends. CDR3 nucleotides: TGTGCCAGCAGCCCCCGGACTGACTTTTACGAGCAGTACTTC. Protein product: CASSPRTDFYEQYF.